This entry lists 29 T cell receptor beta chains sequenced from one sample in a study of T cell responses to AZD1222 COVID-19 vaccine. The method was immunoSEQ multiplex PCR; TCRdb's version includes in-frame clones alone and lacks a portion of them. The table records approximately 75,000 clones, about 90% of them present only once. The material was peripheral blood, obtained 28 days after the second AZD1222 dose. The receptors were sampled from an adult who received the AZD1222 COVID-19 vaccine.

This clone has just one count. This chain joins TRBV19 and TRBJ2-7; D is possibly TRBD2 (6 bases). The CDR3 totals 14 residues. Trimming left V 5 bases short and J 6 bases short, with 17 bases between. Germline V gene sequence: CDR1 LNHDA, CDR2 SQIVND (reference sequence). The CDR3 nucleotides are TGTGCCAGTAGTTGGGGGGTCGAGGGGAGCGAGCAGTACTTC. This encodes CASSWGVEGSEQYF.

The V gene is TRBV7-8, the J gene TRBJ1-6, with no clear D. Trimming stripped 4 bases from V and 6 bases from J, with 22 bases between. This CDR3 spans 18 amino acids. CDR1 is SGHVS and CDR2 is FQNEAQ in the germline V gene. The CDR3 region is CASSYRGRGRVLNSPLHF. The CDR3 nucleotides are TGTGCCAGCAGCTACCGCGGCCGTGGAAGGGTCCTTAATTCACCCCTCCACTTT.

V and J are TRBV2 and TRBJ2-7; D not resolved. This CDR3 region has 13 residues. V was trimmed by 4 bases and J by 3 bases, leaving 10 bases between them. Germline CDR1 reads SNHLY; CDR2 reads FYNNEI. The CDR3 region is CASSAGGYYEQYF. CDR3 coding DNA: TGTGCCAGCAGTGCGGGCGGATACTACGAGCAGTACTTC.

The genes are TRBV10-1 and TRBJ1-2; no definite D call. V lost 2 bases, J lost 3 bases, and 4 bases lay in between. Germline CDR1 reads WNHNN; CDR2 reads SYGVQD (reference sequence). The CDR3 is 12 residues long. CDR3: CASSEADYGYTF. CDR3 DNA sequence: TGCGCCAGCAGTGAGGCCGACTATGGCTACACCTTC.

This sequence joins TRBV6-5 and TRBJ2-3; D remains unclear. CDR1 and CDR2 from the germline V gene are MNHEY and SVGAGI. Trimming stripped 2 bases from V and 0 bases from J, with 9 bases between. CDR3 size: 15 residues. CDR3 amino acids: CASSYRSSSTDTQYF. The CDR3 DNA sequence: TGTGCCAGCAGTTACCGCTCGAGTAGCACAGATACGCAGTATTTT.

The J gene is TRBJ1-4, the V gene TRBV5-8; TRBD1 aligns across 9 bases. CDR1 is SGHTS, CDR2 YDEGEE, per germline. The CDR3 totals 15 residues. Germline trimming cut 2 bases from V and 8 bases from J; bases unmatched to any gene: 7. As DNA, the CDR3 is TGTGCCAGCAGCTTAGGGACAGGGCTACGAGAAAAACTGTTTTTT. Its protein is CASSLGTGLREKLFF.

The chain carries TRBV9 and TRBJ1-2; D is uncertain. Between the trimmed V and J ends, which lost 3 bases and 4 bases, there was a span of 13 bases. Per germline, CDR1 SGDLS and CDR2 YYNGEE. CDR3 length equals 14 residues. CDR3 in amino acids: CASSGTQWVYGYTF. CDR3 bases: TGTGCCAGCAGCGGAACCCAGTGGGTCTATGGCTACACCTTC. The variable domain in full, completed from reference TRBV9 and TRBJ1-2, reads DSGVTQTPKHLITATGQRVTLRCSPRSGDLSVYWYQQSLDQGLQFLIQYYNGEERAKGNILERFSAQQFPDLHSELNLSSLELGDSALYFCASSGTQWVYGYTFGSGTRLTVV.

The rearrangement uses TRBV19 and TRBJ1-4, with D maybe TRBD1 (5 bases). CDR3 length: 18 residues. Germline-derived CDR1 and CDR2 are LNHDA and SQIVND (reference sequence). Trimming cost V 1 base and J 0 bases, with 15 bases left between them. DNA of the CDR3: TGTGCCAGTAGTATAGCCCCCCGGGACCTTCCAACTAATGAAAAACTGTTTTTT. Amino acids: CASSIAPRDLPTNEKLFF.

V is TRBV9 and J is TRBJ1-4; D unclear. V was trimmed by 0 bases and J by 12 bases, leaving 15 bases between them. Germline loops: CDR1 SGDLS, CDR2 YYNGEE. The CDR3 contains 14 residues. CDR3 nucleotides: TGTGCCAGCAGCGTAGGTTTGTTGGGTCAGGAACTGTTTTTT. Translating it yields CASSVGLLGQELFF.

The CDR3 DNA is TGTGCCAGCAGCTTAGGGGGGTTGAACACTGAAGCTTTCTTT. It yields the protein CASSLGGLNTEAFF. This chain joins TRBV7-9 and TRBJ1-1; D is perhaps TRBD1 (5 bases). Germline V gene data show CDR1 as SEHNR and CDR2 as FQNEAQ (reference sequence). The CDR3 is 14 residues long. Trimming pared 1 base from V and 0 bases from J, leaving 6 bases between.

This clone was seen just once. The chain joins TRBV5-1 to TRBJ1-2; D unresolved. Trimming cost V 4 bases and J 2 bases, with 9 bases left between them. The CDR3 contains 13 residues. The germline V gene encodes CDR1 SGHRS and CDR2 YFSETQ. As DNA, the CDR3 is TGCGCCAGCAGCCCGACGTCGAACTATGGCTACACCTTC. This encodes CASSPTSNYGYTF.

The chain uses TRBV4-1 and TRBJ2-1; weak D call: TRBD1 (6 bases). This CDR3 contains 16 residues. The germline gives CDR1 MGHRA, CDR2 YSYEKL. Deletions cut 2 bases from V and 7 bases from J, with 18 bases between. The CDR3 spells CASSQSAQGVTNEQFF. CDR3 in DNA: TGCGCCAGCAGCCAAAGCGCACAGGGTGTGACAAATGAGCAGTTCTTC.

The chain uses TRBV28 and TRBJ1-5; D remains ambiguous. The CDR3 extends over 15 amino acids. Trimming took 0 bases from V and 0 from J, leaving 6 bases between them. Germline values: CDR1 MDHEN, CDR2 SYDVKM. The CDR3 nucleotides are TGTGCCAGCAGTTTATGGGCAGATAGCAATCAGCCCCAGCATTTT. This gives the protein CASSLWADSNQPQHF.

The sample holds a few counts of this clone. The rearrangement joins TRBV7-2 to TRBJ2-7, with 7 bases fitting TRBD1. Germline CDR1 and CDR2: SGHTA and FQGNSA. V lost 5 bases to trimming and J lost 2 bases; unmatched junction nucleotides: 6. The CDR3 loop spans 14 amino acids. The chain's CDR3 is CASSGDSATYEQYF. CDR3 in DNA: TGTGCCAGCAGCGGGGACAGTGCCACCTACGAGCAGTACTTC.

The rearrangement joins TRBV6-5 to TRBJ2-3, with a weak D call TRBD1 (5 bases). Between the trimmed V and J ends, which lost 11 bases and 3 bases, there was a span of 15 bases. Germline CDR1 MNHEY, CDR2 SVGAGI. CDR3 size: 13 residues. The DNA of the CDR3 is TGTGCCGGTTCAAGGGGTGGAACAGATACGCAGTATTTT. This sequence encodes CAGSRGGTDTQYF.

J is TRBJ1-1 and V is TRBV7-9; D is perhaps TRBD1 (5 bases). Germline values: CDR1 SEHNR, CDR2 FQNEAQ (reference sequence). There are 14 residues in the CDR3. Trimming took off 5 bases at V and 5 bases at J, with 15 bases between the two ends. The CDR3 spells CASSDTGGVTEAFF. The CDR3 nucleotides are TGTGCCAGCAGCGACACAGGTGGGGTTACTGAAGCTTTCTTT. Filled out from reference TRBV7-9 and TRBJ1-1, the complete variable domain reads DTGVSQNPRHKITKRGQNVTFRCDPISEHNRLYWYRQTLGQGPEFLTYFQNEAQLEKSRLLSDRFSAERPKGSFSTLEIQRTEQGDSAMYLCASSDTGGVTEAFFGQGTRLTVV.

The CDR3 DNA sequence: TGTGCCAGCAGCCAAGCTGGGGGGGCCAAAAACATTCAGTACTTC. This encodes CASSQAGGAKNIQYF. The chain recombines TRBV3-1 (or the pseudogene TRBV3-2) with TRBJ2-4; tentatively, D is TRBD2 (6 bases). The CDR3 has 15 amino acids. Trimming removed 1 base from V and 1 base from J, with 8 bases in between. Per the germline V gene, CDR1 is LGHDT and CDR2 is YNNKEL (reference sequence).

The chain recombines TRBV7-8 with TRBJ2-2; D possibly corresponds to TRBD1 (6 bases). The CDR3 covers 14 residues. Germline CDR1 and CDR2: SGHVS and FQNEAQ. The V end was cut by 5 bases, the J end by 3 bases, with 10 bases between. The CDR3 DNA is TGTGCCAGCAGCCCAGGGGCATACACCGGGGAGCTGTTTTTT. Residues: CASSPGAYTGELFF. Full variable domain (remainder filled in from reference TRBV7-8 and TRBJ2-2): GAGVSQSPRYKVAKRGQDVALRCDPISGHVSLFWYQQALGQGPEFLTYFQNEAQLDKSGLPSDRFFAERPEGSVSTLKIQRTQQEDSAVYLCASSPGAYTGELFFGEGSRLTVL.

The chain couples TRBV6-6 to TRBJ2-5; D possibly corresponds to TRBD1 (6 bases). Germline lookup yields CDR1 MNHNY and CDR2 SVGAGI (reference sequence). Trimming stripped 5 bases from V and 2 bases from J, with 15 bases between. The CDR3 has 15 amino acids. In DNA, the CDR3 is TGTGCCAGCAGTGCACAGGGTTTTGGGCAAGAGACCCAGTACTTC. The encoded protein is CASSAQGFGQETQYF.

The CDR3 nucleotides read TGTGCCAGCAGCTTTGAGGAGTTGGGATCACCCCTCCACTTT. Its protein is CASSFEELGSPLHF. The chain carries TRBV5-4 and TRBJ1-6; no reliable D call. The length of the CDR3 is 14 residues. Germline CDR1 SGHNT, CDR2 YYREEE (reference sequence). V lost 2 bases and J 10 bases, leaving 13 bases between the germline ends. Combining the CDR3 with reference TRBV5-4 and TRBJ1-6 gives the whole variable domain ETGVTQSPTHLIKTRGQQVTLRCSSQSGHNTVSWYQQALGQGPQFIFQYYREEENGRGNFPPRFSGLQFPNYSSELNVNALELDDSALYLCASSFEELGSPLHFGNGTRLTVT.

The chain has TRBV4-1 and TRBJ1-5; no definite D call. CDR3 size: 16 residues. Germline CDR1 reads MGHRA; CDR2 reads YSYEKL. V was cut by 2 bases and J by 6 bases, with 17 bases left in between. CDR3 bases: TGCGCCAGCAGCCAAACACCCGCGCGAGGGCCTCAGCCCCAGCATTTT. Encoded protein: CASSQTPARGPQPQHF.

The rearrangement links TRBV9 to TRBJ2-7, with TRBD2 identical over 11 bases. Trimming at V came to 3 bases and at J to 2 bases, leaving 4 bases not matched to a gene. This CDR3 is 15 amino acids long. Germline loops: CDR1 SGDLS, CDR2 YYNGEE. The CDR3 protein is CASSETSGGPYEQYF. The CDR3 DNA is TGTGCCAGCAGCGAAACTAGCGGGGGCCCCTACGAGCAGTACTTC.

The chain links TRBV25-1 to TRBJ2-3; TRBD1 agrees at 7 bases. The CDR3 loop spans 14 amino acids. Germline assignment: CDR1 MGHDK and CDR2 SYGVNS. Trimming took 9 bases from V and 2 from J; bases not matched to a gene: 8. For the CDR3, the DNA is TGTGCCAGTGAGCCCGGGACAGCCACAGATACGCAGTATTTT. Translated, it gives CASEPGTATDTQYF. The variable domain in full, completed from reference TRBV25-1 and TRBJ2-3, reads EADIYQTPRYLVIGTGKKITLECSQTMGHDKMYWYQQDPGMELHLIHYSYGVNSTEKGDLSSESTVSRIRTEHFPLTLESARPSHTSQYLCASEPGTATDTQYFGPGTRLTVL.

In regard to this clone: The sample carries other DNA sequences with the same CDR3. This chain links TRBV28 with TRBJ1-2, with D unclear. The CDR3 covers 11 residues. The germline V gene encodes CDR1 MDHEN and CDR2 SYDVKM. The V end lost 5 bases, the J end lost 7 bases, and 8 bases lay between the germline ends. CDR3 nucleotides: TGTGCCAGCAGTCTTTTCGGTGGCTACACCTTC. It yields the protein CASSLFGGYTF.

The V gene is TRBV5-1, the J gene TRBJ2-2, with D possibly called TRBD1 or TRBD2 (5 bases each). V shed 1 base and J shed 6 bases, with 10 bases lying between them. Germline assignment: CDR1 SGHRS and CDR2 YFSETQ. The CDR3 loop spans 14 amino acids. The CDR3 DNA follows: TGCGCCAGCAGCTTGCTGGGGGTCCCCGGGGAGCTGTTTTTT. It yields the protein CASSLLGVPGELFF.

This clone was recorded only once. The rearrangement uses TRBV19 and TRBJ1-2, with D possibly being TRBD1 (6 bases). CDR3 length: 13 residues. V shed 8 bases and J shed 0 bases, with 10 bases lying between them. Germline CDR1 and CDR2: LNHDA and SQIVND (reference sequence). CDR3: CASHREANYGYTF. The CDR3 bases are TGTGCCAGTCACAGGGAAGCTAACTATGGCTACACCTTC.

This chain uses TRBV28 with TRBJ2-7; tentative D call: TRBD1 (5 bases). The CDR3 contains 14 residues. The germline gives CDR1 MDHEN, CDR2 SYDVKM. V was pared by 6 bases and J by 2 bases, with 14 bases between. CDR3 region: CASRSAGIAYEQYF. The CDR3, as DNA: TGTGCCAGCAGATCCGCAGGGATTGCCTACGAGCAGTACTTC. The full variable domain, in which reference TRBV28 and TRBJ2-7 provide the parts outside the CDR3, is DVKVTQSSRYLVKRTGEKVFLECVQDMDHENMFWYRQDPGLGLRLIYFSYDVKMKEKGDIPEGYSVSREKKERFSLILESASTNQTSMYLCASRSAGIAYEQYFGPGTRLTVT.

V and J are TRBV6-5 and TRBJ1-1; D is ambiguous. Trimming removed 4 bases from V and 0 bases from J, with 9 bases in between. Germline V CDR1 and CDR2: MNHEY, SVGAGI. The CDR3 has 14 residues. CDR3 amino acids: CASSFSIMNTEAFF. CDR3 nucleotide sequence: TGTGCCAGCAGTTTTTCCATCATGAACACTGAAGCTTTCTTT.

In its sample, this clone was seen once. The chain couples TRBV25-1 to TRBJ1-3, with D unclear. With 3 bases removed from V and 0 bases from J, the gap between germline ends came to 9 bases. This CDR3 contains 15 residues. The germline V gene has CDR1 MGHDK and CDR2 SYGVNS. The CDR3 here is CASSDLHSSGNTIYF. CDR3 coding DNA: TGTGCCAGCAGTGATCTCCATTCCTCTGGAAACACCATATATTTT. Combining the CDR3 with reference TRBV25-1 and TRBJ1-3 gives the whole variable domain EADIYQTPRYLVIGTGKKITLECSQTMGHDKMYWYQQDPGMELHLIHYSYGVNSTEKGDLSSESTVSRIRTEHFPLTLESARPSHTSQYLCASSDLHSSGNTIYFGEGSWLTVV.